A single TCR beta chain is shown here with its context. Antigen: not known. The sample is drawn from a study of shared clonotypes between healthy human individuals. About the research overall: The donor group consisted of a couple of women and three men, aged 18 to 49.

Study-level results: Sampling covered blood only; tissue repertoires likely differ.

Terminally differentiated effector memory CD45RA+ cells were left out of the naive CD8 fraction, which was CD45RO-negative and positively selected for CCR7. Clones were sequenced by immunoSEQ multiplex PCR, and TCRdb holds only the in-frame ones, with some missing. This sample has millions of clones, with less than 95% found just once. The ends were cut back, 0 bases at V and 6 bases at J, with 13 bases in the middle. This CDR3 spans 15 amino acids. Germline V gives CDR1 SGDLS, CDR2 YYNGEE. This chain uses TRBV9 with TRBJ2-1; D tentatively reads TRBD1 or TRBD2 (5 bases each). This TCR came from a man aged 18 to 30 in good health. Material: naive CD8+ T cells sorted from blood. The CDR3 sequence: CASSVEEGPINEQFF. CDR3 in DNA: TGTGCCAGCAGCGTAGAAGAGGGGCCGATCAATGAGCAGTTCTTC.